The 31 T cell receptor beta chains presented below share a single source sample, sequenced in a study of graft-versus-host responses after intestinal transplantation. These receptors have no known antigen. Data came from immunoSEQ multiplex PCR; TCRdb stores just in-frame clones and leaves some out. Of fewer than 85,000 clones listed, 85% to 95% were seen once; the top ten hold about 0.56%. The sequences come from unstimulated CD8+ T cells sorted from spleen or lymph node cells, collected before intestinal transplant. The receptors here all came from a human donor who received an intestinal transplant.

This rearrangement joins TRBV7-2 to TRBJ2-7; D may correspond to TRBD1 or TRBD2 (5 bases each). Trimming took off 3 bases at V and 2 bases at J, with 11 bases between the two ends. Germline-derived CDR1 and CDR2 are SGHTA and FQGNSA. The CDR3 length is 14 residues. CDR3 amino acids: CASSFMRDPYEQYF. As DNA, the CDR3 is TGTGCCAGCAGCTTCATGAGGGACCCCTACGAGCAGTACTTC.

The chain carries TRBV5-6 and TRBJ2-7; 10 bases are shared with TRBD2. The CDR3 spans 14 residues. J gave up 3 bases and V 3 bases, and 3 bases lay outside the gene matches. Germline V lookup: CDR1 SGHDT, CDR2 YYEEEE. The CDR3 sequence is CASSSSGSVYEQYF. CDR3 nucleotide sequence: TGTGCCAGCAGCTCTAGCGGGAGCGTCTACGAGCAGTACTTC.

This chain uses TRBV29-1 with TRBJ1-1; perhaps TRBD1 as D (5 bases). V was trimmed by 0 bases and J by 3 bases, leaving 14 bases between them. Per the germline V gene, CDR1 is SQVTM and CDR2 is ANQGSEA. The CDR3 contains 15 residues. CDR3 protein: CSVEDGDRWDTEAFF. The CDR3 DNA sequence: TGCAGCGTTGAAGATGGGGACCGATGGGACACTGAAGCTTTCTTT.

J is TRBJ1-1 and V is TRBV27; a possible D gene is TRBD1 (6 bases). CDR1 and CDR2 (germline): MNHEY, SMNVEV (reference sequence). The CDR3 spans 12 residues. Deletions cut 4 bases from V and 8 bases from J, with 11 bases between. CDR3 sequence reads: CASSSGQYEAFF. CDR3 in DNA: TGTGCCAGCAGTTCCGGACAGTACGAAGCTTTCTTT.

The chain is built from TRBV6-1 and TRBJ1-2; 7 nucleotides line up with TRBD1. CDR1 MNHNS and CDR2 SASEGT come from the germline V gene. After removal of 5 bases from V and 6 bases from J, the junction contained 9 bases not matched to a gene. CDR3 length: 14 amino acids. This CDR3 is CASSSEDRFNGYTF. The DNA of the CDR3 is TGTGCCAGCAGTTCCGAGGACAGGTTCAATGGCTACACCTTC.

The genes are TRBV18 and TRBJ2-4; 9 bases agree with TRBD1. The CDR3 runs to 20 residues. Germline loops: CDR1 KGHSH, CDR2 LQKENI. The junction had 16 bases not matched to a gene; V was cut back by 4 bases and J by 0 bases. The CDR3 DNA reads TGTGCCAGCTCACGTTACAGGGACAGGGACCTCGGTCTAGCCAAAAACATTCAGTACTTC. The encoded protein is CASSRYRDRDLGLAKNIQYF.

V usage is TRBV6-5 and J usage is TRBJ2-2; TRBD2 aligns across 11 bases. The J segment lost 3 bases and the V segment lost 7 bases, leaving 4 bases of the junction unmatched. This CDR3 region has 15 residues. CDR1 and CDR2 (germline): MNHEY, SVGAGI. The CDR3 sequence is CASKDSGRDTGELFF. In DNA, the CDR3 is TGTGCCAGCAAGGATAGCGGGAGGGACACCGGGGAGCTGTTTTTT.

V gene TRBV5-4 combines with J gene TRBJ1-1; TRBD1 is a possible D gene (5 bases). The CDR3 is 13 residues long. The V end lost 4 bases, the J end lost 5 bases, and 12 bases lay between the germline ends. Germline V lookup: CDR1 SGHNT, CDR2 YYREEE (reference sequence). The CDR3 spells CASSGRGDTEAFF. Written as DNA, the CDR3 is TGTGCCAGCAGCGGGAGGGGAGATACTGAAGCTTTCTTT.

J is TRBJ2-2 and V is TRBV7-8, with D possibly matching TRBD1 (5 bases). Germline CDR1 SGHVS, CDR2 FQNEAQ. The V and J ends lost 3 bases and 2 bases respectively, with 19 bases between them. CDR3 length equals 18 residues. The CDR3 DNA reads TGTGCCAGCAGCTTCCCCCCCCTCTCTAGGGGAAACACCGGGGAGCTGTTTTTT. Its translation is CASSFPPLSRGNTGELFF.

The chain recombines TRBV6-5 with TRBJ1-2, with no clear D. The CDR3 consists of 13 residues. Germline V gives CDR1 MNHEY, CDR2 SVGAGI. V shed 4 bases and J shed 6 bases, with 12 bases lying between them. The CDR3 spells CASSFPGGNGYTF. The CDR3 DNA follows: TGTGCCAGCAGTTTCCCTGGTGGAAATGGCTACACCTTC.

The chain recombines TRBV9 with TRBJ2-7, with D perhaps TRBD1 or TRBD2 (6 bases each). The V gene's germline CDR1 is SGDLS and CDR2 YYNGEE. V lost 0 bases to trimming and J lost 5 bases, with 15 bases between them. The CDR3 is 15 amino acids. The CDR3 coding sequence is TGTGCCAGCAGCGTAGGAGGGGGGAGAAGTCACGAGCAGTACTTC. This translates into CASSVGGGRSHEQYF.

J is TRBJ2-7 and V is TRBV4-3, with D possibly TRBD1 on 5 matching bases. Germline V gives CDR1 LGHNA, CDR2 YSLEER. Trimming shortened V by 2 bases and J by 6 bases, and 14 bases separated the two germline ends. The length of the CDR3 is 14 residues. The CDR3 reads CASSQNVGRSEQYF. DNA of the CDR3: TGCGCCAGCAGCCAAAACGTGGGGCGTAGCGAGCAGTACTTC.

Remarks on this clone: One end of the junction fails to match germline, which may point to a read error. V gene TRBV2 combines with J gene TRBJ2-7, with D uncertain. Germline assignment: CDR1 SNHLY and CDR2 FYNNEI. The CDR3 totals 15 residues. CDR3 region: CASREDPREAYEQYF. The CDR3 DNA reads as TGTGCCAGCAGGGAAGATCCCCGCGAGGCGTACGAGCAGTACTTC.

The rearrangement joins TRBV27 to TRBJ1-2, with 8 bases matching TRBD1. The germline V gene encodes CDR1 MNHEY and CDR2 SMNVEV (reference sequence). V gave up 3 bases and J gave up 5 bases; unmatched junction bases: 5. CDR3 length: 14 residues. CDR3 protein: CASSLAGGYYGYTF. The CDR3 DNA is TGTGCCAGCAGTTTGGCAGGGGGCTATTATGGCTACACCTTC.

V gene TRBV27 combines with J gene TRBJ1-4; weak D call: TRBD1 (5 bases). The CDR3 totals 14 residues. V was pared by 5 bases and J by 4 bases, with 11 bases between. Germline V gene lookup returns CDR1 MNHEY and CDR2 SMNVEV (reference sequence). The CDR3 nucleotides are TGTGCCAGCAGTCCAGGGATAGTTAATGAAAAACTGTTTTTT. Translation gives CASSPGIVNEKLFF. The full variable domain, completed using reference TRBV27 and TRBJ1-4, is EAQVTQNPRYLITVTGKKLTVTCSQNMNHEYMSWYRQDPGLGLRQIYYSMNVEVTDKGDVPEGYKVSRKEKRNFPLILESPSPNQTSLYFCASSPGIVNEKLFFGSGTQLSVL.

The CDR3 loop is CASSQSQGVRTNEKLFF. The CDR3 DNA reads TGCGCCAGCAGCCAAAGCCAGGGGGTTCGGACTAATGAAAAACTGTTTTTT. The chain joins TRBV4-1 to TRBJ1-4; 7 positions match TRBD1. CDR1 and CDR2 from the germline V gene are MGHRA and YSYEKL. CDR3 length equals 17 residues. V shed 2 bases and J 2 bases; nucleotides not matched to a gene: 8.

This sequence joins TRBV9 and TRBJ2-2, with 15 bases lining up with TRBD2. The CDR3 has 15 residues. CDR1 and CDR2 from the germline V gene are SGDLS and YYNGEE. V trimming: 3 bases; J trimming: 6 bases; junction bases outside the gene matches: 0. The CDR3 loop reads CASSGTSGRAGELFF. The DNA for the CDR3 is TGTGCCAGCAGCGGGACTAGCGGGAGGGCCGGGGAGCTGTTTTTT.

V gene TRBV7-9 combines with J gene TRBJ1-2, with D perhaps matching TRBD1 (5 bases). In germline, CDR1 is SEHNR, CDR2 FQNEAQ (reference sequence). Trimming removed 5 bases from V and 4 bases from J, with 8 bases in between. CDR3 length: 12 amino acids. CDR3 bases: TGTGCCAGCAGCCCCGACAGCTATGGCTACACCTTC. Amino acid sequence: CASSPDSYGYTF. The full variable domain, completed using reference TRBV7-9 and TRBJ1-2, is DTGVSQNPRHKITKRGQNVTFRCDPISEHNRLYWYRQTLGQGPEFLTYFQNEAQLEKSRLLSDRFSAERPKGSFSTLEIQRTEQGDSAMYLCASSPDSYGYTFGSGTRLTVV.

This clone was observed once. CDR3 nucleotides: TGTGCCAGCAGCGTGGGGACAGGGACTTTGAACACTGAAGCTTTCTTT. Its protein is CASSVGTGTLNTEAFF. J is TRBJ1-1 and V is TRBV7-9; 9 bases match TRBD1. CDR1 and CDR2 from the germline V gene are SEHNR and FQNEAQ (reference sequence). This CDR3 comprises 16 residues. V trimming: 5 bases; J trimming: 0 bases; junction bases outside the gene matches: 7.

This clone has a single count. This sequence joins TRBV29-1 and TRBJ2-7; 11 nucleotides align to TRBD1. V shed 4 bases, J shed 3 bases, and the junction held 2 bases outside the gene matches. Germline-derived CDR1 and CDR2 are SQVTM and ANQGSEA. The CDR3 totals 13 residues. In DNA form, the CDR3 reads TGCAGCGTTGGGGGGACAGGGGGCTACGAGCAGTACTTC. Protein sequence: CSVGGTGGYEQYF.

The chain joins TRBV25-1 to TRBJ2-7, with a tentative D call TRBD1 (6 bases). Trimming removed 7 bases from V and 3 bases from J, with 19 bases in between. Germline lookup yields CDR1 MGHDK and CDR2 SYGVNS. The CDR3 consists of 15 residues. The CDR3 nucleotides read TGTGCCAGCACCTTGGGCAGGGGTTCGATCTACGAGCAGTACTTC. Protein product: CASTLGRGSIYEQYF.

This clone was seen just once. V and J are TRBV5-6 and TRBJ2-1; 8 bases fit TRBD2. CDR1 is SGHDT and CDR2 is YYEEEE in the germline V gene. Unmatched junction bases numbered 8, after V lost 1 base and J lost 5 bases. This CDR3 has 16 residues. CDR3 sequence (DNA): TGTGCCAGCAGCTTGCCGGCGGGAGGACTCAACAATGAGCAGTTCTTC. Protein product: CASSLPAGGLNNEQFF.

The J gene is TRBJ2-2, the V gene TRBV7-7; D gene uncertain. The CDR3 length is 13 residues. V lost 1 base, J lost 7 bases, and 7 bases lay in between. Germline lookup yields CDR1 SSHAT and CDR2 FNYEAQ (reference sequence). The CDR3 DNA reads TGTGCCAGCAGCTTAGAGTTGGTCGGGGAGCTGTTTTTT. Translated: CASSLELVGELFF.

V usage is TRBV4-2 and J usage is TRBJ2-7; possible D gene TRBD2, 5 bases. Germline values: CDR1 LGHNA, CDR2 YNFKEQ. CDR3 length: 16 amino acids. V lost 4 bases and J lost 6, with 22 bases in between. CDR3 sequence: CASSPLGGWPVGEQYF. CDR3 DNA: TGTGCCAGCAGCCCCCTCGGAGGTTGGCCCGTGGGCGAGCAGTACTTC.

V gene TRBV6-1 combines with J gene TRBJ2-5; either TRBD1 or TRBD2 may supply D (5 bases each). Matching the DNA end better, TRBJ2-7 makes the J call doubtful. CDR3 length: 15 residues. Germline CDR1 and CDR2: MNHNS and SASEGT. CDR3 DNA: TGTGCCAGCAGTGTAGCCCAGGGAGCATCCTACGAGCAGTACTTC. It translates to CASSVAQGASYEQYF.

This chain uses TRBV15 with TRBJ1-5, with a weak D call TRBD1 (6 bases). From germline, CDR1 is LNHNV and CDR2 YYDKDF (reference sequence). The V end lost 4 bases, the J end lost 4 bases, and 14 bases lay between the germline ends. The CDR3 runs to 15 residues. DNA for the CDR3: TGTGCCACCAGCATGGGACGGGACACAAATCAGCCCCAGCATTTT. Translation: CATSMGRDTNQPQHF.

This clone was counted once. The chain employs TRBV15 and TRBJ1-2, with a weak D call TRBD1 (6 bases). Germline V CDR1 and CDR2: LNHNV, YYDKDF (reference sequence). CDR3 length: 15 residues. V lost 3 bases and J lost 3, with 14 bases in between. The CDR3 region has the DNA TGTGCCACCAGCAGGCAGGGGATCAGGGACTATGGCTACACCTTC. It translates to CATSRQGIRDYGYTF.

The genes are TRBV10-1 and TRBJ2-1; D unclear. Germline assignment: CDR1 WNHNN and CDR2 SYGVQD (reference sequence). This CDR3 spans 15 amino acids. Trimming cost V 1 base and J 0 bases, with 7 bases left between them. DNA for the CDR3: TGCGCCAGCAGTGAGTTGGCCAGCTCCTACAATGAGCAGTTCTTC. As protein: CASSELASSYNEQFF.

The CDR3 loop is CASSLLVGRGYEQYF. CDR3 nucleotide sequence: TGCGCCAGCAGCTTGTTAGTCGGAAGGGGCTACGAGCAGTACTTC. The V gene is TRBV5-1, the J gene TRBJ2-7; D perhaps matches TRBD1 (5 bases). Deletions cut 1 base from V and 3 bases from J, with 14 bases between. This CDR3 spans 15 amino acids. CDR1 and CDR2 from the germline V gene are SGHRS and YFSETQ.

V and J are TRBV11-2 and TRBJ2-3, with D perhaps matching TRBD1 or TRBD2 (6 bases each). Germline V gives CDR1 SGHAT, CDR2 FQNNGV. CDR3 length: 17 amino acids. The germline V and J ends were trimmed by 3 bases and 0 bases, with 16 bases remaining between them. The CDR3 nucleotides are TGTGCCAGCAGCTTCCACCTGGGGGGCTCTAGCACAGATACGCAGTATTTT. This codes for CASSFHLGGSSTDTQYF.

This clone was found once. The chain combines TRBV28 with TRBJ1-1; D gene unclear. Germline V gene sequence: CDR1 MDHEN, CDR2 SYDVKM. Trimming left V 7 bases short and J 1 base short, with 10 bases between. The CDR3 runs 13 residues. The CDR3 DNA reads as TGTGCCAGCATTGGGGAGAAGAACACTGAAGCTTTCTTT. It is translated as CASIGEKNTEAFF.